These 32 T cell receptor beta chains originate from one sample sequenced in a study of blood T cell repertoires in COVID-19. Produced via immunoSEQ multiplex PCR; TCRdb's table is partial and in-frame only. The data show around 170,000 clones, 80% seen once. The sample consisted of PBMCs or T cells enriched from blood (not recorded which). These receptors were collected from a man aged 55-75 years who had been exposed to COVID-19.

CDR3 nucleotides: TGTGCCAGCAGCCAAGATCAGGGGGCTAGGGCCTACAATGAGCAGTTCTTC. This sequence encodes CASSQDQGARAYNEQFF. The J gene is TRBJ2-1, the V gene TRBV3-1 (or the pseudogene TRBV3-2); TRBD1 aligns across 8 bases. The CDR3 is 17 amino acids. V was clipped by 0 bases and J by 2 bases; unmatched bases: 6. Germline loops: CDR1 LGHDT, CDR2 YNNKEL (reference sequence).

V and J are TRBV15 and TRBJ2-7; 9 nucleotides line up with TRBD1. Germline V gives CDR1 LNHNV, CDR2 YYDKDF (reference sequence). The CDR3 is 14 residues long. V lost 5 bases, J lost 2 bases, and 4 bases stayed unmatched. The CDR3 DNA is TGTGCCACCAGCTCGCGACAGGGGGCCTACGAGCAGTACTTC. Translating it yields CATSSRQGAYEQYF.

V usage is TRBV7-9 and J usage is TRBJ1-1; tentatively, D is TRBD1 (5 bases). Trimming shortened V by 2 bases and J by 7 bases, and 20 bases separated the two germline ends. The CDR3 sequence is 16 residues long. Looked up from germline, CDR1 is SEHNR and CDR2 is FQNEAQ (reference sequence). The CDR3 DNA sequence: TGTGCCAGCAGCTTATTACCTTCCGCCAGGGCCGGTGAAGCTTTCTTT. It codes for CASSLLPSARAGEAFF.

The chain has TRBV30 and TRBJ1-5; 12 nucleotides agree with TRBD1. The CDR3 has 18 residues. The V segment lost 1 base and the J segment 2 bases; nucleotides outside the gene matches: 9. Germline CDR1 GTSNPN, CDR2 SVGIG (reference sequence). The CDR3 nucleotides are TGTGCCTGGAGTGGCCGGGACAGGGGGCGTTTCGGCAATCAGCCCCAGCATTTT. This gives the protein CAWSGRDRGRFGNQPQHF.

The chain joins TRBV2 to TRBJ1-2; 7 bases are shared with TRBD1. The CDR3 runs 14 residues. Losses at the gene ends were 10 bases for V and 3 bases for J; bases not matched to a gene: 11. The germline V gene has CDR1 SNHLY and CDR2 FYNNEI. CDR3 amino acids: CATLRRTGDYGYTF. For the CDR3, the DNA is TGTGCCACCCTTCGGAGGACAGGTGACTATGGCTACACCTTC.

CDR3 residues: CASSPRGLAGGLIQETQYF. CDR3 sequence (DNA): TGTGCCAGCAGCCCAAGGGGACTAGCGGGAGGGCTAATCCAAGAGACCCAGTACTTC. V is TRBV11-3 and J is TRBJ2-5; 16 nucleotides align to TRBD2. This CDR3 contains 19 residues. Per the germline V gene, CDR1 is SGHNT and CDR2 is YENEEA. The trim removed 5 bases at V and 1 base at J, leaving 10 bases unmatched.

The rearrangement links TRBV24-1 to TRBJ2-6; D might be TRBD1 (5 bases). The CDR3 has 15 amino acids. Looked up from germline, CDR1 is KGHDR and CDR2 is SFDVKD. Trimming cost V 8 bases and J 5 bases, with 15 bases left between them. The CDR3 sequence is CATTEVRGWANVLTF. The CDR3 DNA reads as TGTGCCACCACCGAGGTAAGGGGCTGGGCCAACGTCCTGACTTTC.

Concerning this clone itself: An end of the junction does not agree with germline; a read error may underlie this. The chain joins TRBV6-1 to TRBJ2-3, with D perhaps TRBD1 (6 bases). The germline V gene encodes CDR1 MNHNS and CDR2 SASEGT. This CDR3 comprises 16 residues. The CDR3 here is CASSEAGVRGTDTQYF. CDR3 DNA sequence: TGTGCCAGCAGCGAAGCAGGGGTGAGAGGCACAGATACGCAGTATTTT.

This chain links TRBV29-1 with TRBJ1-2; D gene uncertain. In germline, CDR1 is SQVTM, CDR2 ANQGSEA. Trimming shortened V by 1 base and J by 7 bases, and 13 bases separated the two germline ends. There are 13 residues in the CDR3. The CDR3 is CSVEGPGFGGYTF. The CDR3 coding sequence is TGCAGCGTTGAAGGCCCCGGGTTCGGTGGCTACACCTTC.

The chain couples TRBV18 to TRBJ1-2; 7 nucleotides agree with TRBD1. There are 14 residues in the CDR3. J gave up 4 bases and V 2 bases, and 4 bases lay outside the gene matches. Germline CDR1 is KGHSH and CDR2 is LQKENI. In DNA, the CDR3 is TGTGCCAGCTCACCAGGACAGGTCCTCTATGGCTACACCTTC. It yields the protein CASSPGQVLYGYTF.

This clone showed up just once. The chain couples TRBV5-6 to TRBJ2-7; D is perhaps TRBD2 (6 bases). V was shortened by 0 bases and J by 3 bases, with 13 bases between the two germline ends. Germline CDR1 and CDR2: SGHDT and YYEEEE. The CDR3 spans 15 residues. In DNA form, the CDR3 reads TGTGCCAGCAGCTTGGTGGGGGGAACGAACTACGAGCAGTACTTC. It translates to CASSLVGGTNYEQYF.

The chain recombines TRBV3-1 (or the pseudogene TRBV3-2) with TRBJ1-2; D is perhaps TRBD1 (5 bases). The CDR3 covers 13 residues. Germline V lookup: CDR1 LGHDT, CDR2 YNNKEL (reference sequence). Trimming took 0 bases from V and 8 from J, leaving 10 bases between them. The CDR3: CASSQDVGVGYTF. The CDR3 bases are TGTGCCAGCAGCCAAGATGTAGGGGTGGGCTACACCTTC.

The chain recombines TRBV7-3 with TRBJ2-2; tentatively, D is TRBD2 (5 bases). The CDR3 consists of 15 residues. From germline, CDR1 is SGHTA and CDR2 FQGTGA. The V end lost 2 bases, the J end lost 4 bases, and 11 bases lay between the germline ends. The CDR3 spells CASSLAQSGTGELFF. The CDR3 bases are TGTGCCAGCAGCTTAGCTCAGAGCGGCACCGGGGAGCTGTTTTTT.

V is TRBV28 and J is TRBJ1-2; a weak D match, TRBD1 (5 bases). Trimming took 5 bases from V and 4 from J, leaving 14 bases between them. Germline V gene sequence: CDR1 MDHEN, CDR2 SYDVKM. The CDR3 has 14 residues. In DNA form, the CDR3 reads TGTGCCAGCAGTGACCCCTTTGGGGCCTATGGCTACACCTTC. As protein: CASSDPFGAYGYTF.

This chain uses TRBV9 with TRBJ2-3, with 7 bases matching TRBD1. V was clipped by 3 bases and J by 1 base; unmatched bases: 5. The CDR3 loop spans 15 amino acids. Germline V gene lookup returns CDR1 SGDLS and CDR2 YYNGEE. This chain's CDR3 is CASSAGQEGTDTQYF. The CDR3 region has the DNA TGTGCCAGCAGCGCAGGACAGGAGGGCACAGATACGCAGTATTTT.

The J gene is TRBJ1-6, the V gene TRBV19; D is possibly TRBD1 (6 bases). The CDR3 covers 14 residues. CDR1 is LNHDA and CDR2 is SQIVND in the germline V gene (reference sequence). Trimming cost V 3 bases and J 7 bases, with 10 bases left between them. For the CDR3, the DNA is TGTGCCAGTAGTATTGTGCAGGGGAATTCACCCCTCCACTTT. Amino acids: CASSIVQGNSPLHF.

This clone showed up just a few times. The rearrangement joins TRBV10-3 to TRBJ2-2; 7 nucleotides match TRBD2. There are 13 residues in the CDR3. Germline trimming cut 10 bases from V and 6 bases from J; bases unmatched to any gene: 8. CDR1 is ENHRY and CDR2 is SYGVKD in the germline V gene. The CDR3 DNA follows: TGTGCCACGACCGGACTAGGGCCCGGGGAGCTGTTTTTT. Translated: CATTGLGPGELFF.

The chain combines TRBV19 with TRBJ2-7; 9 positions agree with TRBD1. The CDR3 runs to 13 residues. Germline CDR1 reads LNHDA; CDR2 reads SQIVND (reference sequence). V dropped 5 bases and J dropped 4; count of bases not matched to a gene: 3. CDR3 in amino acids: CASSWGQGYEQYF. CDR3 in DNA: TGTGCCAGTAGTTGGGGACAGGGATACGAGCAGTACTTC.

The genes are TRBV7-4 and TRBJ1-1; 11 bases are shared with TRBD1. The J segment lost 2 bases and the V segment lost 1 base, leaving 6 bases of the junction unmatched. Germline CDR1 and CDR2: SGHVT and SQSDAQ. The CDR3 is 17 residues long. CDR3 nucleotides: TGTGCCAGCAGCTTAGGGACAGGGGGCTGTTTCAACACTGAAGCTTTCTTT. Protein sequence: CASSLGTGGCFNTEAFF.

This clone occurred once. The genes are TRBV2 and TRBJ2-7, with D possibly TRBD2 on 6 matching bases. Germline CDR1 and CDR2: SNHLY and FYNNEI. This CDR3 region has 11 residues. Trimming cost V 10 bases and J 4 bases, with 11 bases left between them. CDR3 in DNA: TGTGCCACGCGGGACTCGTACGAGCAGTACTTC. Amino acids: CATRDSYEQYF.

For this clone: One end of the junction is discordant with germline, which a read error may explain. The rearrangement uses TRBV30 and TRBJ1-3; tentative D call: TRBD1 (5 bases). CDR1 and CDR2 from the germline V gene are GTSNPN and SVGIG (reference sequence). This CDR3 has 15 residues. The CDR3 DNA sequence: TGTGCTTGGAGTGTATGGGGGGGACGTGGAAACACCATATATTTT. Translation gives CAWSVWGGRGNTIYF.

The rearrangement joins TRBV12-5 to TRBJ1-5; 9 bases line up with TRBD1. After removal of 4 bases from V and 4 bases from J, the junction contained 11 bases not matched to a gene. CDR3 size: 17 residues. CDR1 is LGHNT and CDR2 is FRNRAP in the germline V gene. CDR3 sequence: CASGYWGTGFRNQPQHF. The CDR3 DNA is TGTGCTAGTGGTTACTGGGGGACAGGGTTTCGGAATCAGCCCCAGCATTTT.

A few counts support this clone. The J gene is TRBJ1-3, the V gene TRBV6-6; 7 bases match TRBD1. With 4 bases clipped from V and 0 bases from J, the junction kept 6 bases outside the gene matches. CDR1 is MNHNY and CDR2 is SVGAGI in the germline V gene (reference sequence). The CDR3 contains 16 residues. CDR3 bases: TGTGCCAGCAGTTTCACAGGGGAAAACTCTGGAAACACCATATATTTT. This translates into CASSFTGENSGNTIYF.

The chain is built from TRBV16 and TRBJ2-1, with 9 bases fitting TRBD2. The CDR3 consists of 16 residues. The V gene's germline CDR1 is KGHSY and CDR2 FQNENV. After removal of 5 bases from V and 7 bases from J, the junction contained 12 bases not matched to a gene. CDR3 nucleotides: TGTGCCAGCAGCGCCGATGGCGGGAGGGCTGGGAATGAGCAGTTCTTC. Residues: CASSADGGRAGNEQFF.

The chain links TRBV5-1 to TRBJ2-5; a weak D match, TRBD2 (6 bases). In germline, CDR1 is SGHRS, CDR2 YFSETQ. Trimming took 0 bases from V and 4 from J, leaving 13 bases between them. The CDR3 is 15 amino acids. The CDR3, as DNA: TGCGCCAGCAGCTTGGGCCCGGGGGTCAGAGAGACCCAGTACTTC. Encoded protein: CASSLGPGVRETQYF.

CDR3 amino acids: CASSTMEVWGTVAKNIQYF. Here the CDR3 DNA reads TGTGCCAGTAGTACCATGGAGGTATGGGGGACAGTAGCCAAAAACATTCAGTACTTC. The rearrangement links TRBV19 to TRBJ2-4; 7 bases agree with TRBD1. CDR1 is LNHDA and CDR2 is SQIVND in the germline V gene (reference sequence). Losses at the gene ends were 4 bases for V and 0 bases for J; bases not matched to a gene: 15. This CDR3 comprises 19 residues.

V and J are TRBV5-8 and TRBJ1-1; no definite D call. Per the germline V gene, CDR1 is SGHTS and CDR2 is YDEGEE. The CDR3 has 12 residues. V lost 4 bases and J 11 bases, leaving 15 bases between the germline ends. Here the CDR3 DNA reads TGTGCCAGCAGCCAGACCGGTTCGAGGGCTTTCTTT. Translated: CASSQTGSRAFF.

This chain connects TRBV19 to TRBJ1-2; TRBD1 agrees at 8 bases. This CDR3 has 14 amino acids. V shed 5 bases and J 8 bases; nucleotides not matched to a gene: 10. CDR1 is LNHDA, CDR2 SQIVND, per germline (reference sequence). The CDR3, as DNA: TGTGCCAGTAGTTCCGGACAGGGAATGGGCGGCTACACCTTC. Its protein is CASSSGQGMGGYTF. Based on the CDR3 plus reference TRBV19 and TRBJ1-2, the full variable domain is DGGITQSPKYLFRKEGQNVTLSCEQNLNHDAMYWYRQDPGQGLRLIYYSQIVNDFQKGDIAEGYSVSREKKESFPLTVTSAQKNPTAFYLCASSSGQGMGGYTFGSGTRLTVV.

This clone showed up just a few times. The chain is built from TRBV19 and TRBJ1-1; TRBD1 might be the D (5 bases). The CDR3 is 12 residues long. CDR1 is LNHDA, CDR2 SQIVND, per germline (reference sequence). The CDR3 sequence: CGTGFSNTEAFF. CDR3 DNA sequence: TGTGGCACAGGATTCTCGAACACTGAAGCTTTCTTT.

Written as DNA, the CDR3 is TGTGCCAGCAGTTTGGGGACTGGACTGTACGAGCAGTACTTC. Protein product: CASSLGTGLYEQYF. This chain connects TRBV27 to TRBJ2-7; D perhaps matches TRBD2 (6 bases). The CDR3 has 14 residues. V was shortened by 3 bases and J by 4 bases, with 13 bases between the two germline ends. Germline assignment: CDR1 MNHEY and CDR2 SMNVEV (reference sequence).

The chain combines TRBV5-8 with TRBJ2-7; tentatively, D is TRBD1 (6 bases). V was trimmed by 4 bases and J by 7 bases, leaving 12 bases between them. The CDR3 covers 12 residues. The V gene's germline CDR1 is SGHTS and CDR2 YDEGEE. As DNA, the CDR3 is TGTGCCAGCAGCACAGGGTTTGGGGAGCAGTACTTC. This gives the protein CASSTGFGEQYF.

This clone was seen only once. The chain links TRBV19 to TRBJ1-5; D is uncertain. The length of the CDR3 is 13 residues. Germline V gene sequence: CDR1 LNHDA, CDR2 SQIVND (reference sequence). Deletions cut 9 bases from V and 3 bases from J, with 12 bases between. The CDR3 nucleotides are TGTGCCAGCCACGGAGGATTCAATCAGCCCCAGCATTTT. Its protein is CASHGGFNQPQHF.